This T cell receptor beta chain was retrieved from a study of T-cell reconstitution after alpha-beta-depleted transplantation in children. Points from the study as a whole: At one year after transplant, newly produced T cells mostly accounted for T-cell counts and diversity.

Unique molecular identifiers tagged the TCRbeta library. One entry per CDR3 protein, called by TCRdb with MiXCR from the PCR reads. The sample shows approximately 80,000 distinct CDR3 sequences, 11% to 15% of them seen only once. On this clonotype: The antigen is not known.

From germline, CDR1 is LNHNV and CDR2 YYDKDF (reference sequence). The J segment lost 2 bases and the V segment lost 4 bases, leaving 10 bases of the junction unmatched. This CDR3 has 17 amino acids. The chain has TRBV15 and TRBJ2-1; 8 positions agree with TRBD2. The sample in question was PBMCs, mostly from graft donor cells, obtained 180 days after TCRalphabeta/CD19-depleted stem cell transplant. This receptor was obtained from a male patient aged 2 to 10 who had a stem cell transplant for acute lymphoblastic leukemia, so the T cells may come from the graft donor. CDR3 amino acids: CATSKRRGAGAYNEQFF. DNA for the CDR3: TGTGCCACCAGCAAAAGGCGGGGGGCGGGAGCCTACAATGAGCAGTTCTTC. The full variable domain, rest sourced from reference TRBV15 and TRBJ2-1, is DAMVIQNPRYQVTQFGKPVTLSCSQTLNHNVMYWYQQKSSQAPKLLFHYYDKDFNNEADTPDNFQSRRPNTSFCFLDIRSPGLGDTAMYLCATSKRRGAGAYNEQFFGPGTRLTVL.